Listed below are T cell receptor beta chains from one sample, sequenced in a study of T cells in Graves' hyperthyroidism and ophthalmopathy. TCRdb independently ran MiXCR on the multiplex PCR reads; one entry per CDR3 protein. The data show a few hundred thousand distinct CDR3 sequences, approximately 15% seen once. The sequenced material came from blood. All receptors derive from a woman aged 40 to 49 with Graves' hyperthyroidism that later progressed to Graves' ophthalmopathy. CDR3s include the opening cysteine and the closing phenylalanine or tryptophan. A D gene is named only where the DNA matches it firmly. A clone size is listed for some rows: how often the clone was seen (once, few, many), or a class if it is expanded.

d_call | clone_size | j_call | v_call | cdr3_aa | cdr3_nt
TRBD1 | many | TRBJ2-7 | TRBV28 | CASSLMTGKPLRMRPYEQYF | TGTGCCAGCAGTTTAATGACAGGGAAGCCCCTAAGGATGAGGCCTTACGAGCAGTACTTC
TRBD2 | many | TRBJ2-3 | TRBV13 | CASRGSLAGGDTDTQYF | TGTGCCAGCAGAGGCTCTCTAGCGGGAGGGGACACAGATACGCAGTATTTT
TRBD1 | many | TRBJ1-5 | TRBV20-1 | CSARERGTAFNQPQHF | TGCAGTGCTAGAGAGCGCGGGACAGCTTTTAATCAGCCCCAGCATTTT
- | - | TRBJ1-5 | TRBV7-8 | CASSLVPHKTPSRQPQHF | TGTGCCAGCAGCTTAGTACCCCACAAGACACCGAGCCGTCAGCCCCAGCATTTT
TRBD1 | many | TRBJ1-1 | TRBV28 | CASSFRDRVVNTEAFF | TGTGCCAGCAGTTTCCGGGACAGGGTTGTGAACACTGAAGCTTTCTTT
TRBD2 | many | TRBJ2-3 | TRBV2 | CASSEGRLAGGTDTQYF | TGTGCCAGCAGTGAAGGTCGACTAGCGGGAGGGACAGATACGCAGTATTTT
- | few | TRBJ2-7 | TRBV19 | CASSVQGLPDSYEQYF | TGTGCCAGTAGTGTCCAGGGGTTGCCTGACTCCTACGAGCAGTACTTC
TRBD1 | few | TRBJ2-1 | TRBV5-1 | CASSPDRVSYNEQFF | TGCGCCAGCAGCCCGGACAGGGTTTCCTACAATGAGCAGTTCTTC
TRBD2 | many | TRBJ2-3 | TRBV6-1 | CASRRELAGTPDTQYF | TGTGCCAGCCGAAGAGAACTAGCGGGAACCCCAGATACGCAGTATTTT
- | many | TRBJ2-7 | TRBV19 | CASGSSSSGAEQYF | TGTGCCAGTGGATCTTCTAGCTCCGGGGCCGAGCAGTACTTC
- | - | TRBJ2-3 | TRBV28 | CASSHFGGDQSDTQYF | TGTGCCAGCAGCCATTTTGGCGGGGATCAATCAGATACGCAGTATTTT
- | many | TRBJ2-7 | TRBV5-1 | CASSLDPIAESYEQYF | TGCGCCAGCAGCTTGGATCCGATTGCCGAGTCCTACGAGCAGTACTTC
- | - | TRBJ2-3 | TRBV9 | CASSVEPGPDTQYF | TGTGCCAGCAGCGTAGAACCGGGTCCCGATACGCAGTATTTT
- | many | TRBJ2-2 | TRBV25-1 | CASGIRGGTGELFF | TGTGCCAGCGGGATCAGGGGAGGCACCGGGGAGCTGTTTTTT
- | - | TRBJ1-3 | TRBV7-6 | CASSLLGGVGSSGNTIYF | TGTGCCAGCAGCCTACTCGGTGGGGTCGGGAGCTCTGGAAACACCATATATTTT
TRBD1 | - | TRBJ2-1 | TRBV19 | CASSIGTGPPYNEQFF | TGTGCCAGTAGTATTGGGACAGGGCCCCCCTACAATGAGCAGTTCTTC
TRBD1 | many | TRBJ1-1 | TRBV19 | CASKGGGTANTEAFF | TGTGCCAGTAAGGGTGGCGGGACAGCGAACACTGAAGCTTTCTTT
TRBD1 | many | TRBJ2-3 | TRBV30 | CACYTGGRTDTQYF | TGTGCCTGTTATACAGGGGGCAGAACAGATACGCAGTATTTT